The present entry profiles one TCR beta chain with its context. This entry is derived from a study of shared clonotypes between healthy human individuals. The J segment lost 8 bases and the V segment lost 5 bases, leaving 6 bases of the junction unmatched. Germline V CDR1 and CDR2: SGHAT, FQNNGV. The CDR3 loop spans 13 amino acids. Sequencing was performed with immunoSEQ multiplex PCR; in TCRdb, only in-frame clones are kept and a portion is missing. This sample yields hundreds of thousands of clones, of which 77% are seen a single time; about 12% belongs to the top ten. This chain joins TRBV11-2 and TRBJ2-1; 7 bases fit TRBD2. This TCR was sampled from a woman aged 40 to 50 in good health. Some clones in this sample may be carry-over from other donors' samples. The sample consisted of PBMCs. The CDR3 loop is CASSISGGHEQFF. CDR3 sequence (DNA): TGTGCCAGCAGCATTTCGGGGGGTCATGAGCAGTTCTTC.